These 25 T cell receptor beta chains originate from one sample sequenced in a study of cytomegalovirus exposure and HLA in healthy donors. The study ran its PCR with 60 Vbeta and 13 Jbeta primers. Sequencing was performed with immunoSEQ multiplex PCR; in TCRdb, only in-frame clones are kept and a portion is missing. The table records 120,000 or so clones, roughly 14% of them present only once. Sequencing used PBMCs. All receptors come from a woman in her late teens or twenties in good health and CMV-seronegative.

This chain joins TRBV6-6 and TRBJ1-2; D gene uncertain. The CDR3 spans 13 residues. The V and J ends lost 6 bases and 7 bases respectively, with 15 bases between them. The germline CDR1 and CDR2 sequences are MNHNY and SVGAGI (reference sequence). In nucleotides, the CDR3 is TGTGCCAGCAGCCCCCCCGCACTAGGTGGCTACACCTTC. Translation gives CASSPPALGGYTF.

The J gene is TRBJ1-5, the V gene TRBV2, with a weak D call TRBD1 (6 bases). This CDR3 has 14 residues. Germline assignment: CDR1 SNHLY and CDR2 FYNNEI. The V gene lost 5 bases and the J gene lost 2 bases, with 10 bases spanning the gap. The CDR3 region has the DNA TGTGCCAGCAGTTACAGGGACGGCAATCAGCCCCAGCATTTT. Protein: CASSYRDGNQPQHF.

The chain employs TRBV5-4 and TRBJ1-2, with D possibly being TRBD1 (6 bases). The CDR3 has 14 residues. Germline CDR1 and CDR2: SGHNT and YYREEE (reference sequence). The V end was cut by 0 bases, the J end by 2 bases, with 8 bases between. CDR3 region: CASSLAGQNYGYTF. The CDR3 DNA sequence: TGTGCCAGCAGCTTGGCCGGACAGAACTATGGCTACACCTTC.

This clone was observed a single time. The chain links TRBV7-9 to TRBJ2-6; D is uncertain. The V gene lost 6 bases and the J gene lost 3 bases, with 12 bases spanning the gap. The CDR3 contains 15 residues. CDR1 and CDR2 (germline): SEHNR, FQNEAQ (reference sequence). CDR3 loop: CASRWAQYGANVLTF. The CDR3 DNA follows: TGTGCCAGCAGGTGGGCACAATATGGGGCCAACGTCCTGACTTTC.

This clone was counted between two and nine times. The chain combines TRBV27 with TRBJ2-4, with a possible D match to TRBD2 (6 bases). The germline CDR1 and CDR2 sequences are MNHEY and SMNVEV (reference sequence). This CDR3 has 19 amino acids. The V end lost 9 bases, the J end lost 0 bases, and 27 bases lay between the germline ends. For the CDR3, the DNA is TGTGCCAGTGTCGAGTGTTGGGGGGAGCAGCCCCTAGCCAAAAACATTCAGTACTTC. Translating it yields CASVECWGEQPLAKNIQYF.

The gene calls are TRBV5-6 and TRBJ2-1; D ambiguous. Germline loops: CDR1 SGHDT, CDR2 YYEEEE. The CDR3 length is 16 residues. V was trimmed by 4 bases and J by 3 bases, leaving 17 bases between them. The CDR3 reads CASSPITDSHYNEQFF. The CDR3 region has the DNA TGTGCCAGCAGCCCAATTACCGACTCCCACTACAATGAGCAGTTCTTC.

V usage is TRBV30 and J usage is TRBJ2-7, with TRBD2 as a possible D gene (5 bases). The CDR3 loop spans 12 amino acids. The V end was cut by 5 bases, the J end by 7 bases, with 15 bases between. The germline gives CDR1 GTSNPN, CDR2 SVGIG (reference sequence). The CDR3 sequence is CAWGGPRGEQYF. In DNA, the CDR3 is TGTGCCTGGGGTGGCCCCCGGGGTGAGCAGTACTTC.

This clone was seen a handful of times. The rearrangement joins TRBV4-1 to TRBJ2-1, with TRBD2 matching 13 bases. The CDR3 runs to 16 residues. The J segment lost 9 bases and the V segment lost 4 bases, leaving 9 bases of the junction unmatched. The germline CDR1 and CDR2 sequences are MGHRA and YSYEKL. CDR3 protein: CASSLNPGLAGSEQFF. The CDR3 nucleotides read TGCGCCAGCAGCCTTAATCCGGGACTAGCGGGAAGTGAGCAGTTCTTC.

This clone came up a few times. This rearrangement joins TRBV2 to TRBJ1-3, with TRBD1 matching over 8 bases. The CDR3 has 16 amino acids. CDR1 is SNHLY and CDR2 is FYNNEI in the germline V gene. V lost 6 bases, J lost 4 bases, and 11 bases stayed unmatched. CDR3 in amino acids: CASRSSRDRSGNTIYF. The CDR3 DNA reads as TGTGCCAGCAGGAGCTCCAGGGACAGGAGCGGAAACACCATATATTTT.

Only a few counts were recorded for this clone. This chain uses TRBV4-2 with TRBJ2-7; D not certain. Trimming took off 0 bases at V and 4 bases at J, with 4 bases between the two ends. Germline CDR1 reads LGHNA; CDR2 reads YNFKEQ. The CDR3 is made up of 12 amino acids. CDR3 DNA sequence: TGTGCCAGCAGCCAAGACCGGTACGAGCAGTACTTC. Translation gives CASSQDRYEQYF.

The chain joins TRBV4-1 to TRBJ2-2; 7 nucleotides agree with TRBD2. The ends lost 3 bases at V and 0 bases at J; junction bases unmatched: 10. Germline lookup yields CDR1 MGHRA and CDR2 YSYEKL. The CDR3 spans 18 residues. CDR3 in amino acids: CASSHLLTSDSNTGELFF. In nucleotides, the CDR3 is TGCGCCAGCAGCCATCTACTAACTAGCGACTCGAACACCGGGGAGCTGTTTTTT.

There are a few counts of this clone. The chain employs TRBV28 and TRBJ1-1; possible D gene TRBD1, 6 bases. V was clipped by 5 bases and J by 1 base, with 14 bases between them. Looked up from germline, CDR1 is MDHEN and CDR2 is SYDVKM. The CDR3 consists of 15 residues. Here the CDR3 reads CASSIRDIPNTEAFF. The CDR3 bases are TGTGCCAGCAGTATCCGGGACATACCGAACACTGAAGCTTTCTTT. Together with reference TRBV28 and TRBJ1-1, the CDR3 gives the full variable domain: DVKVTQSSRYLVKRTGEKVFLECVQDMDHENMFWYRQDPGLGLRLIYFSYDVKMKEKGDIPEGYSVSREKKERFSLILESASTNQTSMYLCASSIRDIPNTEAFFGQGTRLTVV.

This chain uses TRBV27 with TRBJ2-1, with TRBD1 matching over 9 bases. V lost 5 bases to trimming and J lost 6 bases; unmatched junction nucleotides: 5. Germline CDR1 is MNHEY and CDR2 is SMNVEV (reference sequence). The CDR3 extends over 14 amino acids. In DNA form, the CDR3 reads TGTGCCAGCAGTCCCTCGGACAGGGGCAATGAGCAGTTCTTC. It encodes CASSPSDRGNEQFF.

The chain carries TRBV30 and TRBJ2-5, with D maybe TRBD2 (6 bases). The CDR3 extends over 14 amino acids. V was cut by 5 bases and J by 5 bases, with 18 bases left in between. CDR1 and CDR2 from the germline V gene are GTSNPN and SVGIG (reference sequence). The CDR3 reads CAWQRLGLLETQYF. As DNA, the CDR3 is TGTGCCTGGCAAAGACTAGGGCTCCTCGAGACCCAGTACTTC.

This clone was seen only a few times. This chain connects TRBV30 to TRBJ1-2; no firm D call. The V end was cut by 4 bases, the J end by 0 bases, with 15 bases between. This CDR3 is 15 amino acids long. Germline lookup yields CDR1 GTSNPN and CDR2 SVGIG (reference sequence). The chain's CDR3 is CAWNHPIATNYGYTF. The CDR3, as DNA: TGTGCCTGGAATCATCCGATTGCGACTAACTATGGCTACACCTTC. The entire variable domain, with the rest obtained from reference TRBV30 and TRBJ1-2, is as follows: SQTIHQWPATLVQPVGSPLSLECTVEGTSNPNLYWYRQAAGRGLQLLFYSVGIGQISSEVPQNLSASRPQDRQFILSSKKLLLSDSGFYLCAWNHPIATNYGYTFGSGTRLTVV.

The V call is TRBV7-9, the J call TRBJ1-3; tentative D call: TRBD1 (6 bases). This CDR3 region has 15 residues. Germline V gene lookup returns CDR1 SEHNR and CDR2 FQNEAQ (reference sequence). V dropped 1 base and J dropped 4 bases, with 11 bases sitting between them. CDR3 sequence (DNA): TGTGCCAGCAGCTTAGATCAGGGGAGAGGAAACACCATATATTTT. Its translation: CASSLDQGRGNTIYF.

This clone was detected only a few times. The J gene is TRBJ2-3, the V gene TRBV4-3; 8 bases are shared with TRBD1. Trimming took 5 bases from V and 4 from J; bases not matched to a gene: 5. Germline CDR1 and CDR2: LGHNA and YSLEER. This CDR3 has 14 residues. The CDR3 DNA sequence: TGCGCCAGCAGCTCATGGACAGGGTCAGATACGCAGTATTTT. Translation: CASSSWTGSDTQYF.

Only a few counts were recorded for this clone. This CDR3 fails to terminate in the conserved phenylalanine or tryptophan, so it likely reflects a read error. The chain links TRBV2 to TRBJ1-3; D call uncertain. This CDR3 spans 10 amino acids. Trimming shortened V by 5 bases and J by 8 bases, and 4 bases separated the two germline ends. Germline V CDR1 and CDR2: SNHLY, FYNNEI. This chain's CDR3 is CASSFDTIYV. The CDR3, as DNA: TGTGCCAGCAGTTTTGACACCATATATGTT.

The V gene is TRBV7-3, the J gene TRBJ1-1, with D perhaps matching TRBD1 (6 bases). This CDR3 region has 15 residues. V lost 5 bases, J lost 0 bases, and 13 bases lay in between. Germline V gives CDR1 SGHTA, CDR2 FQGTGA. CDR3 nucleotides: TGTGCCAGCAGCCAGTCGACAGGTTTGAACACTGAAGCTTTCTTT. Its protein is CASSQSTGLNTEAFF.

There are a few counts of this clone. The J gene is TRBJ2-3, the V gene TRBV15, with TRBD2 identical over 7 bases. The V and J ends lost 3 bases and 0 bases, in that order; junction bases with no gene match: 3. This CDR3 contains 15 residues. CDR1 and CDR2 from the germline V gene are LNHNV and YYDKDF (reference sequence). CDR3 amino acids: CATSRGRGSTDTQYF. In nucleotides, the CDR3 is TGTGCCACCAGCAGGGGGAGGGGAAGCACAGATACGCAGTATTTT.

J is TRBJ2-7 and V is TRBV7-9; 14 nucleotides match TRBD2. CDR3 length equals 14 residues. The germline V gene encodes CDR1 SEHNR and CDR2 FQNEAQ (reference sequence). V lost 5 bases and J lost 6; bases outside the gene matches: 3. CDR3 loop: CASSPGLAGAEQYF. The CDR3 region has the DNA TGTGCCAGCAGCCCGGGACTAGCGGGAGCCGAGCAGTACTTC.

The chain combines TRBV7-3 with TRBJ2-1; D not resolved. Trimming stripped 6 bases from V and 12 bases from J, with 18 bases between. The CDR3 spans 13 residues. Germline V gene sequence: CDR1 SGHTA, CDR2 FQGTGA. The DNA of the CDR3 is TGTGCCAGCAGAGGAACAGTCAGGTTGGGGCAGTTCTTC. Protein sequence: CASRGTVRLGQFF.

The chain carries TRBV13 and TRBJ1-1; 7 nucleotides match TRBD1. The CDR3 consists of 14 residues. Germline lookup yields CDR1 PRHDT and CDR2 FYEKMQ (reference sequence). V lost 4 bases and J lost 6; bases outside the gene matches: 8. Here the CDR3 reads CASSSRDRYAEAFF. CDR3 in DNA: TGTGCCAGCAGCTCCCGGGACAGATATGCTGAAGCTTTCTTT.

The chain links TRBV28 to TRBJ1-4; D gene ambiguous. Per germline, CDR1 MDHEN and CDR2 SYDVKM. This CDR3 contains 14 residues. Trimming removed 5 bases at V and 3 bases at J, with 10 bases between. CDR3 DNA: TGTGCCAGCAGTCGATCGCTAGCTAATGAAAAACTGTTTTTT. Its translation is CASSRSLANEKLFF.

This chain joins TRBV5-4 and TRBJ2-5; D is unresolved. Germline lookup yields CDR1 SGHNT and CDR2 YYREEE (reference sequence). V was clipped by 0 bases and J by 5 bases, with 8 bases between them. The CDR3 length is 13 residues. The CDR3 bases are TGTGCCAGCAGCTTGGCCGGTACGGAGACCCAGTACTTC. It is translated as CASSLAGTETQYF.